This entry lists 26 T cell receptor beta chains sequenced from one sample in a study of technical replicates of blood from several donors. Measured with immunoSEQ multiplex PCR; TCRdb has only the in-frame clones, and not every one. The table has 76,000 or so clones, 90% to 95% seen once. The sample comprised T cells isolated from PBMCs. These receptors all stem from a human donor in good health.

This clone has a handful of counts. This sequence joins TRBV28 and TRBJ1-1; D not certain. Germline CDR1 and CDR2: MDHEN and SYDVKM. The CDR3 loop spans 12 amino acids. V shed 2 bases and J shed 5 bases, with 6 bases lying between them. CDR3 in amino acids: CASSLLGTEAFF. The CDR3 bases are TGTGCCAGCAGTTTACTAGGAACTGAAGCTTTCTTT.

V is TRBV29-1 and J is TRBJ2-7; TRBD1 aligns across 8 bases. Per the germline V gene, CDR1 is SQVTM and CDR2 is ANQGSEA. V lost 5 bases and J lost 6; bases outside the gene matches: 9. This CDR3 spans 13 amino acids. The CDR3 sequence is CSVTGQGEGEQYF. DNA of the CDR3: TGCAGCGTTACCGGACAGGGAGAGGGCGAGCAGTACTTC.

V usage is TRBV27 and J usage is TRBJ2-7; the D gene is possibly TRBD2 (5 bases). CDR3 size: 14 residues. Germline-derived CDR1 and CDR2 are MNHEY and SMNVEV (reference sequence). Deletions cut 3 bases from V and 3 bases from J, with 12 bases between. CDR3 loop: CASSFWGEHYEQYF. In nucleotides, the CDR3 is TGTGCCAGCAGTTTTTGGGGAGAACACTACGAGCAGTACTTC.

The gene calls are TRBV9 and TRBJ2-7; 9 bases align to TRBD1. The CDR3 contains 15 residues. The V gene's germline CDR1 is SGDLS and CDR2 YYNGEE. Trimming took 0 bases from V and 2 from J; bases not matched to a gene: 3. In DNA, the CDR3 is TGTGCCAGCAGCGTAGAGGGACAGGGAACCTACGAGCAGTACTTC. This sequence encodes CASSVEGQGTYEQYF.

The rearrangement links TRBV30 to TRBJ1-5; the match to TRBD1 covers 10 bases. The germline CDR1 and CDR2 sequences are GTSNPN and SVGIG (reference sequence). V trimming: 6 bases; J trimming: 5 bases; junction bases outside the gene matches: 1. The CDR3 loop spans 12 amino acids. The CDR3 DNA is TGTGCCTGCGGGACAGGGGATCAGCCCCAGCATTTT. It is translated as CACGTGDQPQHF.

The chain recombines TRBV6-1 with TRBJ2-2, with TRBD1 identical over 7 bases. Losses at the gene ends were 8 bases for V and 5 bases for J; bases not matched to a gene: 11. This CDR3 is built from 15 residues. Germline V gene data show CDR1 as MNHNS and CDR2 as SASEGT. The CDR3 here is CASPRDRVRTGELFF. In DNA, the CDR3 is TGTGCCAGCCCCCGGGACAGAGTCCGAACCGGGGAGCTGTTTTTT.

The chain couples TRBV4-2 to TRBJ1-5; 10 nucleotides align to TRBD1. The CDR3 length is 16 residues. V shed 3 bases and J 3 bases; nucleotides not matched to a gene: 5. Germline assignment: CDR1 LGHNA and CDR2 YNFKEQ. The CDR3 DNA follows: TGTGCCAGCAGCCAGACAGGGGGCGATTCCAATCAGCCCCAGCATTTT. It is translated as CASSQTGGDSNQPQHF.

The chain is built from TRBV7-8 and TRBJ2-1, with TRBD2 matching over 9 bases. Looked up from germline, CDR1 is SGHVS and CDR2 is FQNEAQ. The CDR3 is made up of 16 amino acids. V trimming: 3 bases; J trimming: 5 bases; junction bases outside the gene matches: 8. The CDR3, as DNA: TGTGCCAGCAGCTTTTTACGTAGCGGGGGAGACAATGAGCAGTTCTTC. It yields the protein CASSFLRSGGDNEQFF. Combining the CDR3 with reference TRBV7-8 and TRBJ2-1 gives the whole variable domain GAGVSQSPRYKVAKRGQDVALRCDPISGHVSLFWYQQALGQGPEFLTYFQNEAQLDKSGLPSDRFFAERPEGSVSTLKIQRTQQEDSAVYLCASSFLRSGGDNEQFFGPGTRLTVL.

CDR3 bases: TGCAGCGTTGCACTCCCAGGGGGAGAGACCCAGTACTTC. Translated, it gives CSVALPGGETQYF. This chain links TRBV29-1 with TRBJ2-5; 7 nucleotides align to TRBD1. CDR1 SQVTM and CDR2 ANQGSEA come from the germline V gene. V shed 4 bases, J shed 4 bases, and the junction held 6 bases outside the gene matches. The CDR3 consists of 13 residues. The whole variable domain, filled in from reference TRBV29-1 and TRBJ2-5, reads SAVISQKPSRDICQRGTSLTIQCQVDSQVTMMFWYRQQPGQSLTLIATANQGSEATYESGFVIDKFPISRPNLTFSTLTVSNMSPEDSSIYLCSVALPGGETQYFGPGTRLLVL.

The gene calls are TRBV18 and TRBJ2-1; a weak D match, TRBD2 (6 bases). The germline V gene has CDR1 KGHSH and CDR2 LQKENI. CDR3 size: 15 residues. With 5 bases removed from V and 5 bases from J, the gap between germline ends came to 16 bases. CDR3 sequence: CASSSRSSGNNEQFF. DNA of the CDR3: TGTGCCAGCTCATCAAGGAGTAGCGGAAACAATGAGCAGTTCTTC.

This sequence joins TRBV4-1 and TRBJ1-5, with TRBD1 matching 7 bases. Trimming at V came to 4 bases and at J to 5 bases, leaving 20 bases not matched to a gene. The length of the CDR3 is 19 residues. Germline V gene lookup returns CDR1 MGHRA and CDR2 YSYEKL. The CDR3: CASSPTKISDRDSDQPQHF. The CDR3 bases are TGCGCCAGCAGCCCGACCAAGATATCGGACCGGGACAGTGATCAGCCCCAGCATTTT.

The genes are TRBV4-1 and TRBJ2-7; 8 bases fit TRBD2. With V trimmed by 0 bases and J by 3 bases, 7 bases remained unmatched. Per germline, CDR1 MGHRA and CDR2 YSYEKL. This CDR3 is built from 16 residues. CDR3 DNA: TGCGCCAGCAGCCAAGAAGCGCGGGAGGCCTACTACGAGCAGTACTTC. It is translated as CASSQEAREAYYEQYF.

This clone appeared a single time. This chain uses TRBV19 with TRBJ1-1; 9 bases agree with TRBD1. There are 14 residues in the CDR3. Trimming took 7 bases from V and 4 from J; bases not matched to a gene: 7. CDR1 and CDR2 (germline): LNHDA, SQIVND (reference sequence). As DNA, the CDR3 is TGTGCCAGTACACAAAGGACAGGGGTCACTGAAGCTTTCTTT. Protein product: CASTQRTGVTEAFF.

The chain combines TRBV7-9 with TRBJ2-2; D gene uncertain. Germline values: CDR1 SEHNR, CDR2 FQNEAQ (reference sequence). The CDR3 consists of 12 residues. V was pared by 7 bases and J by 1 base, with 4 bases between. This chain's CDR3 is CASTLNTGELFF. The CDR3 DNA reads TGTGCCAGCACCCTGAACACCGGGGAGCTGTTTTTT.

The chain is built from TRBV4-2 and TRBJ2-5, with D possibly being TRBD2 (5 bases). CDR1 and CDR2 (germline): LGHNA, YNFKEQ. V dropped 1 base and J dropped 3 bases, with 9 bases sitting between them. The CDR3 contains 14 residues. This CDR3 is CASSQAQAEETQYF. The CDR3 DNA sequence: TGTGCCAGCAGCCAAGCCCAAGCGGAAGAGACCCAGTACTTC.

The chain joins TRBV9 to TRBJ2-6; TRBD2 aligns across 9 bases. Trimming took 0 bases from V and 0 from J; bases not matched to a gene: 4. Germline V gene sequence: CDR1 SGDLS, CDR2 YYNGEE. This CDR3 is 18 amino acids long. The CDR3 spells CASSVGLAVSSGANVLTF. The DNA for the CDR3 is TGTGCCAGCAGCGTAGGACTAGCGGTTAGCTCTGGGGCCAACGTCCTGACTTTC.

This chain uses TRBV5-6 with TRBJ2-7; TRBD2 agrees at 7 bases. After removal of 2 bases from V and 1 base from J, the junction contained 6 bases not matched to a gene. Germline V gives CDR1 SGHDT, CDR2 YYEEEE. This CDR3 has 15 amino acids. CDR3 nucleotides: TGTGCCAGCAGCTTTGGACTAGGCGAGTCCTACGAGCAGTACTTC. It translates to CASSFGLGESYEQYF.

This clone has just one count. The rearrangement joins TRBV19 to TRBJ2-1; the D gene is possibly TRBD2 (6 bases). The germline CDR1 and CDR2 sequences are LNHDA and SQIVND (reference sequence). There are 18 residues in the CDR3. Trimming left V 5 bases short and J 7 bases short, with 27 bases between. The CDR3 sequence: CASSVRRDSTRRTNEQFF. The CDR3 bases are TGTGCCAGTAGTGTTCGCCGGGACTCCACTCGCCGGACAAATGAGCAGTTCTTC. Together with reference TRBV19 and TRBJ2-1, the CDR3 gives the full variable domain: DGGITQSPKYLFRKEGQNVTLSCEQNLNHDAMYWYRQDPGQGLRLIYYSQIVNDFQKGDIAEGYSVSREKKESFPLTVTSAQKNPTAFYLCASSVRRDSTRRTNEQFFGPGTRLTVL.

V usage is TRBV27 and J usage is TRBJ1-5; maybe TRBD1 (5 bases). Germline loops: CDR1 MNHEY, CDR2 SMNVEV (reference sequence). Trimming removed 5 bases at V and 3 bases at J, with 17 bases between. The CDR3 extends over 16 amino acids. CDR3 in DNA: TGTGCCAGCAGTAGGGGAGGACAACGGAACAATCAGCCCCAGCATTTT. Residues: CASSRGGQRNNQPQHF.

This chain connects TRBV4-2 to TRBJ1-1; D is perhaps TRBD1 (5 bases). Germline lookup yields CDR1 LGHNA and CDR2 YNFKEQ. The CDR3 length is 13 residues. V was clipped by 0 bases and J by 3 bases, with 5 bases between them. The CDR3 here is CASSQDRDTEAFF. In nucleotides, the CDR3 is TGTGCCAGCAGCCAAGACAGGGACACTGAAGCTTTCTTT.

The CDR3 nucleotides read TGCGCCAGCAGCTTGGAACCCGGAGACTCAACTAATGAAAAACTGTTTTTT. Encoded protein: CASSLEPGDSTNEKLFF. This rearrangement joins TRBV5-1 to TRBJ1-4, with no clear D. CDR1 and CDR2 from the germline V gene are SGHRS and YFSETQ. The V and J ends lost 0 bases and 0 bases respectively, with 12 bases between them. CDR3 length: 17 residues.

This clone was seen just once. The rearrangement joins TRBV10-3 to TRBJ2-5, with D tentatively TRBD1 (6 bases). Deletions cut 10 bases from V and 1 base from J, with 16 bases between. CDR3 length equals 14 residues. Looked up from germline, CDR1 is ENHRY and CDR2 is SYGVKD. The CDR3 DNA is TGTGCCACTGACGCGGTGGGGGCCCAAGAGACCCAGTACTTC. The encoded protein is CATDAVGAQETQYF.

This sequence joins TRBV10-2 and TRBJ1-1; a possible D gene is TRBD1 (6 bases). V dropped 0 bases and J dropped 0 bases, with 11 bases sitting between them. The germline CDR1 and CDR2 sequences are WSHSY and SAAADI. CDR3 length equals 16 residues. CDR3 sequence reads: CASSESGGRVNTEAFF. Written as DNA, the CDR3 is TGCGCCAGCAGTGAGTCCGGGGGGCGGGTGAACACTGAAGCTTTCTTT.

The CDR3 sequence: CASSQPRRGGASYEQYF. CDR3 nucleotide sequence: TGCGCCAGCAGCCAACCAAGGAGGGGGGGGGCCTCCTACGAGCAGTACTTC. The chain recombines TRBV4-1 with TRBJ2-7, with D tentatively TRBD2 (7 bases). CDR1 and CDR2 (germline): MGHRA, YSYEKL. CDR3 length: 17 amino acids. Trimming cost V 2 bases and J 0 bases, with 17 bases left between them.

J is TRBJ1-2 and V is TRBV30; no clear D gene. This CDR3 region has 11 residues. Germline CDR1 reads GTSNPN; CDR2 reads SVGIG (reference sequence). Trimming cost V 6 bases and J 7 bases, with 12 bases left between them. Here the CDR3 DNA reads TGTGCCTGCCCCGCGGCAGTTGGCTACACCTTC. This sequence encodes CACPAAVGYTF.

The chain recombines TRBV6-1 with TRBJ2-7, with 7 bases matching TRBD1. After removal of 5 bases from V and 0 bases from J, the junction contained 4 bases not matched to a gene. Germline CDR1 reads MNHNS; CDR2 reads SASEGT. This CDR3 spans 14 amino acids. The CDR3 DNA follows: TGTGCCAGCAGTCGACAGGGCGCCTCCTACGAGCAGTACTTC. This gives the protein CASSRQGASYEQYF.